These T cell receptor beta chains were read from a single sample in a study of T cells in Graves' hyperthyroidism and ophthalmopathy. TCRdb used MiXCR to reprocess the multiplex PCR reads, holding one entry per CDR3 protein. This sample has more than 500,000 distinct CDR3 sequences, with 11% to 15% found just once. The sequenced sample consisted of blood. Receptors were obtained from a woman aged 40 to 50 with Graves' hyperthyroidism. CDR3s include the opening cysteine and the closing phenylalanine or tryptophan. The D gene is left open where the match is weak.

>TRBJ2-5|TRBV3-1|.
CASSQDGPLMYQETQYF
>TRBJ2-3|TRBV7-9|.
CASSLRLEDTQYF
>TRBJ2-3|TRBV5-1|TRBD2
CASSLTSGRPPTGTDTQYF
>TRBJ2-7|TRBV20-1|.
CSARVGPGYEQYF
>TRBJ2-7|TRBV10-3|TRBD1
CAISASTGASYEQYF
>TRBJ2-1|TRBV7-3|.
CASSFFSDSTTNEQFF
>TRBJ2-5|TRBV4-2|TRBD1
CASSQDHYRGDPQYF
>TRBJ2-1|TRBV24-1|TRBD2
CATSDSTSGRAYNEQFF
>TRBJ1-2|TRBV28|TRBD1
CASSLGGQGHGGGYTF
>TRBJ1-2|TRBV12-3/TRBV12-4|.
CASGIRDEPYGYTF
>TRBJ2-7|TRBV6-9|.
CASSFVGLTYEQYF
>TRBJ2-2|TRBV19|TRBD2
CASTEEAGVNTGELFF